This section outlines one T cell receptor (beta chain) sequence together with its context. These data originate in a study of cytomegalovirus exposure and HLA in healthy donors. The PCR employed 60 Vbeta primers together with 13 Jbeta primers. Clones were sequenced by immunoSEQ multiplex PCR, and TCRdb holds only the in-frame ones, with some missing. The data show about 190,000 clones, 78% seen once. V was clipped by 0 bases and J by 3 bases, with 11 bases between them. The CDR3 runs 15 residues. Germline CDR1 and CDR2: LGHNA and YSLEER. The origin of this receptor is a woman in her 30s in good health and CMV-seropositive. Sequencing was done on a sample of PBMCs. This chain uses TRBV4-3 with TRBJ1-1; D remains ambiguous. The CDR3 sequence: CASSQDIGLDTEAFF. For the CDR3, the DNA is TGCGCCAGCAGCCAAGATATCGGACTTGACACTGAAGCTTTCTTT.